This is a list of T cell receptor beta chains from one sample in a study of cytomegalovirus exposure and HLA in healthy donors. Profiled with immunoSEQ multiplex PCR; TCRdb holds only in-frame clones, not every one. The table lists approximately 160,000 clones, approximately 80% of them singletons. Sequenced input: PBMCs. The receptors shown here come from a woman younger than 45 in good health and CMV-seronegative. The CDR3 runs from the conserved cysteine through the conserved F or W. A D gene is named only where the DNA matches it firmly. A clone size is listed for some rows: how often the clone was seen (once, few, many), or a class if it is expanded.

cdr3_aa,cdr3_nt,cdr3_length,j_call,d_call,v_call,clone_size
CASSPGASGLSETQYF,TGTGCCAGCAGCCCCGGGGCTAGCGGGTTGTCAGAGACCCAGTACTTC,16,TRBJ2-5,TRBD2,TRBV27,NA
CATSPVGGWTEAFF,TGTGCCACCAGCCCAGTAGGGGGTTGGACTGAAGCTTTCTTT,14,TRBJ1-1,NA,TRBV15,NA
CASSYVNTEAFF,TGTGCCAGCAGTTACGTAAACACTGAAGCTTTCTTT,12,TRBJ1-1,NA,TRBV6-6,NA
CASSEGGGRENLDTQYF,TGTGCCAGTAGCGAGGGTGGCGGGAGAGAAAATCTGGATACGCAGTATTTT,17,TRBJ2-3,TRBD2,TRBV19,NA
CASSVGRDGEDYGYTF,TGTGCCAGCAGCGTAGGGAGGGACGGGGAGGACTATGGCTACACCTTC,16,TRBJ1-2,NA,TRBV9,NA
CASSTWTPHLANYGYTF,TGTGCCAGTAGTACGTGGACACCTCATCTAGCTAACTATGGCTACACCTTC,17,TRBJ1-2,NA,TRBV19,once
CASIGLAGYEQYF,TGCGCCAGCATCGGACTAGCGGGCTACGAGCAGTACTTC,13,TRBJ2-7,TRBD2,TRBV10-2,NA
CASSWGPNTEAFF,TGTGCCAGCAGCTGGGGGCCTAACACTGAAGCTTTCTTT,13,TRBJ1-1,NA,TRBV5-6,NA
CASSEVGLSNSPLHF,TGTGCCAGCAGTGAAGTGGGACTGTCTAATTCACCCCTCCACTTT,15,TRBJ1-6,NA,TRBV2,NA
CASTPTGNPETQYF,TGTGCCAGCACCCCGACAGGGAATCCGGAGACCCAGTACTTC,14,TRBJ2-5,TRBD1,TRBV6-5,NA
CASSVASAPSYEQYF,TGTGCCAGCAGCGTGGCTAGCGCGCCGTCCTACGAGCAGTACTTC,15,TRBJ2-7,NA,TRBV9,NA
CASSPSQLAGGPGTGELFF,TGTGCCAGCAGCCCCAGTCAACTAGCGGGAGGGCCGGGCACCGGGGAGCTGTTTTTT,19,TRBJ2-2,TRBD2,TRBV7-2,NA
CASSPRVGTEAFF,TGCGCCAGCAGCCCGAGGGTCGGCACTGAAGCTTTCTTT,13,TRBJ1-1,NA,TRBV10-1,NA
CASSLKGGWGSYEQYF,TGTGCCAGCAGCTTAAAAGGGGGTTGGGGAAGTTACGAGCAGTACTTC,16,TRBJ2-7,NA,TRBV7-3,NA
CASSLTSGGPDTQYF,TGTGCCAGCAGCCTGACTAGCGGGGGCCCAGATACGCAGTATTTT,15,TRBJ2-3,TRBD2,TRBV4-2,NA
CASSPITGGWSYGYTF,TGTGCCAGCTCACCGATCACAGGGGGCTGGAGCTATGGCTACACCTTC,16,TRBJ1-2,TRBD1,TRBV18,NA
CASSLGTSGGGGTDTQYF,TGTGCCAGCAGCCTCGGGACTAGCGGGGGGGGAGGCACAGATACGCAGTATTTT,18,TRBJ2-3,TRBD2,TRBV11-2,NA